This T cell receptor (beta chain) appears in the sequencing data of a study of chemoradiotherapy in HPV16-positive cancers. CDR1 SQVTM and CDR2 ANQGSEA come from the germline V gene. The CDR3 covers 13 residues. V trimming: 4 bases; J trimming: 3 bases; junction bases outside the gene matches: 3. TCRdb's table, derived via immunoSEQ multiplex PCR, lists solely in-frame clones and lacks some. The profile shows roughly 34,000 clones, about 86% of them singletons. The TCR originated in a human donor with HPV-associated anogenital cancer. This rearrangement joins TRBV29-1 to TRBJ1-5; 7 bases agree with TRBD1. Specimen: blood, collected from a patient who underwent chemoradiotherapy. This CDR3 reads CSVVGTDNQPQHF. CDR3 bases: TGCAGCGTTGTCGGGACAGACAATCAGCCCCAGCATTTT. The full variable domain, with the rest looked up from reference TRBV29-1 and TRBJ1-5, is SAVISQKPSRDICQRGTSLTIQCQVDSQVTMMFWYRQQPGQSLTLIATANQGSEATYESGFVIDKFPISRPNLTFSTLTVSNMSPEDSSIYLCSVVGTDNQPQHFGDGTRLSIL.